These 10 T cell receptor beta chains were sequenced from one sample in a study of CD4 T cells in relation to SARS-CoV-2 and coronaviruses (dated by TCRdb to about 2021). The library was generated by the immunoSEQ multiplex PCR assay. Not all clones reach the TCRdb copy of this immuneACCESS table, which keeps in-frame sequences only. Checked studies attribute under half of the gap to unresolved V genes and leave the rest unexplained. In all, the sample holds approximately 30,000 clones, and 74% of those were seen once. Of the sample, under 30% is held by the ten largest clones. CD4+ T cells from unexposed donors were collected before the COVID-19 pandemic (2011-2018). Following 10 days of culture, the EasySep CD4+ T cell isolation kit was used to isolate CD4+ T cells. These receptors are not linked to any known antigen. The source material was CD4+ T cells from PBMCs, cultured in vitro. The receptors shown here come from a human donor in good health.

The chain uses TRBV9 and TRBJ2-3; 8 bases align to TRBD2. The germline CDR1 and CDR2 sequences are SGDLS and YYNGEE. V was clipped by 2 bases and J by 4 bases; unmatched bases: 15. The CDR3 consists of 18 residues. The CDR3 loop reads CASSVDSGSLGGADTQYF. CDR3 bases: TGTGCCAGCAGCGTTGACAGCGGGAGCCTCGGAGGTGCAGATACGCAGTATTTT.

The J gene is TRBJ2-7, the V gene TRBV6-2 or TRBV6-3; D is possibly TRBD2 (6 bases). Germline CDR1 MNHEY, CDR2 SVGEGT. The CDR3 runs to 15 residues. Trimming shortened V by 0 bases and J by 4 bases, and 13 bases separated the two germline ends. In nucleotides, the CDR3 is TGTGCCAGCAGTTACTCCGCGGTAGCGGTGTACGAGCAGTACTTC. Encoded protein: CASSYSAVAVYEQYF.

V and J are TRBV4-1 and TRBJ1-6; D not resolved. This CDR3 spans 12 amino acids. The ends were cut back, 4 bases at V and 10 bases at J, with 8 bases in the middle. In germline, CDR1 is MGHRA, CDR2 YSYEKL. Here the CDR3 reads CASSPPGSPLHF. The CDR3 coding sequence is TGCGCCAGCAGCCCCCCGGGGTCACCCCTCCACTTT.

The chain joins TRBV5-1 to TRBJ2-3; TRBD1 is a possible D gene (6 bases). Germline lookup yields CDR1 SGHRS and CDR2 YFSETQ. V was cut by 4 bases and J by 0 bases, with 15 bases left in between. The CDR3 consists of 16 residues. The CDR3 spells CASSQSTGFSTDTQYF. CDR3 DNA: TGCGCCAGCAGCCAATCTACAGGGTTTAGCACAGATACGCAGTATTTT.

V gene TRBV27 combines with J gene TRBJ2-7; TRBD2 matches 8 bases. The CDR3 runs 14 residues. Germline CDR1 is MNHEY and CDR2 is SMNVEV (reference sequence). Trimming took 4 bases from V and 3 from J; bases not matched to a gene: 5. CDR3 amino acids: CASSSGLGNYEQYF. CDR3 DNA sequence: TGTGCCAGCAGTTCGGGACTAGGGAACTACGAGCAGTACTTC.

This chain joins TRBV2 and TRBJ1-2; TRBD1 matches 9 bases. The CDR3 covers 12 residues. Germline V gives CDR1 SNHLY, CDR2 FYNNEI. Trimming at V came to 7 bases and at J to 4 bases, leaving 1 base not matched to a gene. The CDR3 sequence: CASKTGGYGYTF. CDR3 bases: TGTGCCAGCAAGACAGGGGGCTATGGCTACACCTTC.

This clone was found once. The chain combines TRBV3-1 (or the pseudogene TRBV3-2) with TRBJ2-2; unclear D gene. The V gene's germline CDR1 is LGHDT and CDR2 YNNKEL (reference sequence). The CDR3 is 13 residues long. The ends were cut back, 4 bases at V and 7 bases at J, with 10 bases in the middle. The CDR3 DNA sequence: TGTGCCAGCAGCCCTCGAAACTACGGGGAGCTGTTTTTT. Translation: CASSPRNYGELFF.

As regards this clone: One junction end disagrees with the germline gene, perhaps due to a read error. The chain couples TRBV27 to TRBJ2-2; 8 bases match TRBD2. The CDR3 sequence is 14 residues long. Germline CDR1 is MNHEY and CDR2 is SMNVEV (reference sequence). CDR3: CASRRLANTGELFF. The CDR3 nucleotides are TGTGCCAGCAGACGACTAGCGAATACCGGGGAGCTGTTTTTT.

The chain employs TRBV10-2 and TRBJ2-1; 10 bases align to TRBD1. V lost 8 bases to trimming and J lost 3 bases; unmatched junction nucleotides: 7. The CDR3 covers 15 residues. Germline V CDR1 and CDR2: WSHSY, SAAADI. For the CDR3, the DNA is TGCGCCAGCGGGTCCCGGGACAGGGGCTACAATGAGCAGTTCTTC. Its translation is CASGSRDRGYNEQFF.

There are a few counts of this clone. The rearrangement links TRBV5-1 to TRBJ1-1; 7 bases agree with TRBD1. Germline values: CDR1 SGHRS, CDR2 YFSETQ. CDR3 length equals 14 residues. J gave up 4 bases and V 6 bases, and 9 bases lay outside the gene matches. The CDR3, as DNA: TGCGCCAGCACAGGGGGTGCGGAATCCACTGAAGCTTTCTTT. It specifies CASTGGAESTEAFF.